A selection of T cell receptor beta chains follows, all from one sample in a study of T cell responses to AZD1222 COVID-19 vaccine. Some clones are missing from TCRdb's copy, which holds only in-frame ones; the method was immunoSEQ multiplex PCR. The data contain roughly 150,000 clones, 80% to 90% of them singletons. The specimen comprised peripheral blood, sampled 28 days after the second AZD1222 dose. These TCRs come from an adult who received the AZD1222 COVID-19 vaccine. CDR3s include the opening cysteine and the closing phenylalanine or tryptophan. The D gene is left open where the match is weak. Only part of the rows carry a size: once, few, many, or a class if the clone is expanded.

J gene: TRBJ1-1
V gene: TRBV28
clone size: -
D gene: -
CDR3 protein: CASSLRGTEAFF
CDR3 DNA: TGTGCCAGCAGTTTGAGGGGCACTGAAGCTTTCTTT

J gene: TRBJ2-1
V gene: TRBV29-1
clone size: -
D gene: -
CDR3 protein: CSSGGKGGSEQFF
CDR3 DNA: TGCAGCTCCGGGGGTAAGGGTGGTTCGGAGCAGTTCTTC

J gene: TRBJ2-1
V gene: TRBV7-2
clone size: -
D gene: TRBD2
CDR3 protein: CASSLRGGDNEQFF
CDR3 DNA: TGTGCCAGCAGCTTACGGGGGGGCGACAATGAGCAGTTCTTC

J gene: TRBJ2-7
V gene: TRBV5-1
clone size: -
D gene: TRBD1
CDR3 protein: CASSIQGLHEQYF
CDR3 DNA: TGCGCCAGCAGCATACAGGGGCTCCACGAGCAGTACTTC

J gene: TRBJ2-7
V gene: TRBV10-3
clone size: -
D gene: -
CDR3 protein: CAISGGQGIYEQYF
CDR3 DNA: TGTGCCATCAGTGGGGGGCAGGGGATCTACGAGCAGTACTTC

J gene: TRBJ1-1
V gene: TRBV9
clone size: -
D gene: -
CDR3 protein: CASSVLAMNTEAFF
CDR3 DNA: TGTGCCAGCAGCGTCCTGGCAATGAACACTGAAGCTTTCTTT

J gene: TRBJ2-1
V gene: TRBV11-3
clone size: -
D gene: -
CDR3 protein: CASSLRSFYEQFF
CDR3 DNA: TGTGCCAGCAGTCTCCGCAGTTTCTATGAGCAGTTCTTC

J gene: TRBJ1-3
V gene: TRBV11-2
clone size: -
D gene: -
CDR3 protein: CASPGDLTISGNTIYF
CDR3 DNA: TGTGCCAGCCCCGGAGACCTGACTATTTCTGGAAACACCATATATTTT

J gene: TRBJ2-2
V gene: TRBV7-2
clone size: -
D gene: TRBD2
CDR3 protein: CASSLVALAVIKAGELFF
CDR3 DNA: TGTGCCAGCAGCTTAGTCGCACTAGCGGTCATTAAGGCCGGGGAGCTGTTTTTT

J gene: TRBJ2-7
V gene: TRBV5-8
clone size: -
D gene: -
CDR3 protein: CASVSTYEQYF
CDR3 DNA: TGTGCCAGCGTGTCAACTTACGAGCAGTACTTC

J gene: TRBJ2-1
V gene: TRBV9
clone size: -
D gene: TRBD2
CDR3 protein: CASSGGASGSYNEQFF
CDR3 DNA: TGTGCCAGCAGCGGAGGGGCTAGCGGGAGCTACAATGAGCAGTTCTTC

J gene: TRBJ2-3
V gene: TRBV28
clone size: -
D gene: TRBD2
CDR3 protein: CASRRGGRTDTQYF
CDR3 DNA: TGTGCCAGCCGGAGAGGCGGGAGGACAGATACGCAGTATTTT

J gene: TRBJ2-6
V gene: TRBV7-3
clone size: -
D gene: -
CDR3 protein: CASSLTATAGSGANVLTF
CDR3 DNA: TGTGCCAGCAGCTTAACGGCCACGGCGGGCTCTGGGGCCAACGTCCTGACTTTC

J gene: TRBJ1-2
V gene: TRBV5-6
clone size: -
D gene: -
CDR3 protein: CASTLPGGAPNYGYTF
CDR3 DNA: TGTGCCAGCACCCTGCCCGGGGGGGCCCCCAACTATGGCTACACCTTC

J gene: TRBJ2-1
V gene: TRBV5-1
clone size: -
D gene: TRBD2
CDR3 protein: CASSLEGTKILEQFF
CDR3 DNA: TGCGCCAGCAGCTTGGAGGGGACTAAAATCCTTGAGCAGTTCTTC

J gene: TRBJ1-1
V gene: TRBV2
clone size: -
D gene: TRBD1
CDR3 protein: CASSLNRGLVRAFF
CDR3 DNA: TGTGCCAGCAGTTTGAACAGGGGTCTAGTGAGGGCTTTCTTT

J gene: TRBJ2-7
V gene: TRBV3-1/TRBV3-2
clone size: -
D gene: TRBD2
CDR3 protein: CASSQGGDEQYF
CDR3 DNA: TGTGCCAGCAGCCAGGGGGGGGACGAGCAGTACTTC

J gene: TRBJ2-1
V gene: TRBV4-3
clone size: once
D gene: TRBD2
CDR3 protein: CASSQGPTSGGRNEQFF
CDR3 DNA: TGCGCCAGCAGCCAAGGACCGACTAGCGGAGGTAGGAATGAGCAGTTCTTC

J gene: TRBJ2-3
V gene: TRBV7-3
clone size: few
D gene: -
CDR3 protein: CASSSSQTGRWGTDTQYF
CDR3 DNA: TGTGCCAGCAGCTCCTCCCAGACAGGCCGATGGGGCACAGATACGCAGTATTTT

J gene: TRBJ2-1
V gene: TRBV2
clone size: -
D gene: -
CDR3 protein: CASSDRAPYNEQFF
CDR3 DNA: TGTGCCAGCAGTGACAGGGCCCCCTACAATGAGCAGTTCTTC

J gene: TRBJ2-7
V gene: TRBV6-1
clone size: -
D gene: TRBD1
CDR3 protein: CASSDWTGLNEQYF
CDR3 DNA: TGTGCCAGCAGTGATTGGACAGGGTTGAACGAGCAGTACTTC

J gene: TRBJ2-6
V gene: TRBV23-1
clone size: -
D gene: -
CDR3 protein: CASVSFSGANVLTF
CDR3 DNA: TGCGCCAGCGTAAGTTTTTCCGGGGCCAACGTCCTGACTTTC

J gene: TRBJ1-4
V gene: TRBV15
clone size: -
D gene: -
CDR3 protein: CATSIPSGSANEKLFF
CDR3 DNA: TGTGCCACCAGCATTCCTTCAGGGTCAGCTAATGAAAAACTGTTTTTT

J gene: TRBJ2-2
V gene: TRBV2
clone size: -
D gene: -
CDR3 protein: CASTRDNANTGELFF
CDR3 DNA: TGTGCCAGCACCCGGGACAACGCGAACACCGGGGAGCTGTTTTTT

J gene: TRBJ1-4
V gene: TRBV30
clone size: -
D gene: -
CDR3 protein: CAWRGGRTNEKLFF
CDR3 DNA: TGTGCCTGGAGAGGGGGAAGGACTAATGAAAAACTGTTTTTT

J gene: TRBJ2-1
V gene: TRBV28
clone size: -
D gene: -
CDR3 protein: CASSLARNEQFF
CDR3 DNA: TGTGCCAGCAGTTTAGCGAGGAATGAGCAGTTCTTC

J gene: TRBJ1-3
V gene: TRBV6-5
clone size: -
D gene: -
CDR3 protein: CASQGLGAIYF
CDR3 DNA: TGTGCCAGCCAGGGGCTGGGGGCCATATATTTT

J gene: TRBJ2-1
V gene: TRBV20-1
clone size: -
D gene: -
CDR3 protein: CSVDKGEQFF
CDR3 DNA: TGCAGTGTCGACAAAGGTGAGCAGTTCTTC

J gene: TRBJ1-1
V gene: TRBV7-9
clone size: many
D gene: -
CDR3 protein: CASSTMPYRDTEAFF
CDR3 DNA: TGTGCCAGCAGCACGATGCCCTACAGAGACACTGAAGCTTTCTTT

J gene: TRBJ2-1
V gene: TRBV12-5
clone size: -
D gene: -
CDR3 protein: CASGLDGGSYNEQFF
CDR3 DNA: TGTGCTAGTGGTCTCGATGGTGGTTCCTACAATGAGCAGTTCTTC

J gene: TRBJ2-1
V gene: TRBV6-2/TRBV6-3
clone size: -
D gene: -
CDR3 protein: CASSSKYEQFF
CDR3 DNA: TGTGCCAGCAGTTCTAAATATGAGCAGTTCTTC

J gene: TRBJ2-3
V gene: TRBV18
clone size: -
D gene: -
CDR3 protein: CASSPRLTSTDTQYF
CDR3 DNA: TGTGCCAGCTCACCCCGACTTACTAGCACAGATACGCAGTATTTT

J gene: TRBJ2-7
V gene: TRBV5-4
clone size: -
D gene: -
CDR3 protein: CASSPRTAYEQYF
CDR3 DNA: TGTGCCAGCAGCCCTCGGACAGCCTACGAGCAGTACTTC

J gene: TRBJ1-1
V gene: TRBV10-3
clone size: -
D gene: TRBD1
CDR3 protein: CAISVQGRDTEAFF
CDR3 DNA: TGTGCCATCAGTGTACAGGGGAGGGACACTGAAGCTTTCTTT

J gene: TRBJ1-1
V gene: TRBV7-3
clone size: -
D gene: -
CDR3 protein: CASSLTRQEQAFF
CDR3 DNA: TGTGCCAGCAGCTTAACAAGACAGGAACAAGCTTTCTTT

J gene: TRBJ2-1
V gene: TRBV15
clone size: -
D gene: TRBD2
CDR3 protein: CATSRGLRAGGTYNEQFF
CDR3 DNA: TGTGCCACCAGCAGAGGTCTTCGAGCGGGAGGTACCTACAATGAGCAGTTCTTC

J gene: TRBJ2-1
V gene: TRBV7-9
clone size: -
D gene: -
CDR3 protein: CASSLHGANSYNEQFF
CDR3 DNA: TGTGCCAGCAGCTTACACGGGGCGAACTCCTACAATGAGCAGTTCTTC

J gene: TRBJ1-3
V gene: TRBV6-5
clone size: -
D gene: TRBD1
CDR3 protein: CASSYEGARGNTIYF
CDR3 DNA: TGTGCCAGCAGTTACGAGGGGGCGCGGGGAAACACCATATATTTT

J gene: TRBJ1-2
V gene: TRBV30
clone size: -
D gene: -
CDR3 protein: CAWSVQALEGINYGYTF
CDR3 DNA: TGTGCCTGGAGTGTACAGGCCCTTGAGGGAATTAACTATGGCTACACCTTC

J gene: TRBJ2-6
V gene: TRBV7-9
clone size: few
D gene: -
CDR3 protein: CASSPIPAGANVLTF
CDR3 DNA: TGTGCCAGCAGCCCGATACCTGCCGGGGCCAACGTCCTGACTTTC